This TCR beta chain was found in a study of T cell responses to AZD1222 COVID-19 vaccine. Generated by immunoSEQ multiplex PCR, the TCRdb table keeps only in-frame clones and is missing some. The sample includes approximately 180,000 clones, about 90% seen only once; the top ten take 5% to 7%. Germline CDR1 LGHNA, CDR2 YNFKEQ. The CDR3 consists of 17 residues. V dropped 0 bases and J dropped 1; count of bases not matched to a gene: 8. Note on this clone: Its antigen is not identified.

Study-wide points: Increased Spike-specific TCR breadth and depth were observed after two AZD1222 doses. The donors showed a predominance of white British ancestry and of females, with possible underestimation of clonal diversity.

The sequencing used peripheral blood, collected on day 0 of AZD1222 vaccination. The receptor was derived from an adult in good health. This sequence joins TRBV4-2 and TRBJ1-1; TRBD1 matches at 7 bases. The chain's CDR3 is CASSQDLRRGGNTEAFF. The CDR3 DNA sequence: TGTGCCAGCAGCCAAGATCTCCGCAGGGGGGGGAACACTGAAGCTTTCTTT.